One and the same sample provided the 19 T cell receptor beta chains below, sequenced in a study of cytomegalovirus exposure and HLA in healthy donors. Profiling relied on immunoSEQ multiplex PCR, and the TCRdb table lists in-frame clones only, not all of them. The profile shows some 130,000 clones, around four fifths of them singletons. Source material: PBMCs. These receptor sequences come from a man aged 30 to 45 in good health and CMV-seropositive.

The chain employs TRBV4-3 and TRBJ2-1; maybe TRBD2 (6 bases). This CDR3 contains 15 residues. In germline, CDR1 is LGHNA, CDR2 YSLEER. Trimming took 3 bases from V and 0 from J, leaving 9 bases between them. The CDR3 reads CASSHSGSSYNEQFF. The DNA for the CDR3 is TGCGCCAGCAGCCATAGCGGTTCCTCCTACAATGAGCAGTTCTTC.

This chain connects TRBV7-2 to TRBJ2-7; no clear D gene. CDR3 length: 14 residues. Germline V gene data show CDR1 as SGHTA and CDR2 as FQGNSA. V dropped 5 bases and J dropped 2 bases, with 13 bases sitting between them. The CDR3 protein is CASSGSRVAYEQYF. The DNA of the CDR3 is TGTGCCAGCAGCGGATCTAGAGTTGCCTACGAGCAGTACTTC.

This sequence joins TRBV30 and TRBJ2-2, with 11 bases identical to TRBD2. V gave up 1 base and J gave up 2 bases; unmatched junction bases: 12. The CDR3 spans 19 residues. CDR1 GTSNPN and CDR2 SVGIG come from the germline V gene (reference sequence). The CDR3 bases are TGTGCCTGGAGTGCCTACGACCGGACTAGCGGGCATAACACCGGGGAGCTGTTTTTT. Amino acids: CAWSAYDRTSGHNTGELFF.

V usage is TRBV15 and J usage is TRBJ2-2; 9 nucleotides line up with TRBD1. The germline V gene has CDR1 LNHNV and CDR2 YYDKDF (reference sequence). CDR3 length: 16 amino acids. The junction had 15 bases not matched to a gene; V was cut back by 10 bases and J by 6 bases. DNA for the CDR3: TGTGCCATCCGGGTCACAGGGGGCCAAAGGCCCGGGGAGCTGTTTTTT. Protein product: CAIRVTGGQRPGELFF. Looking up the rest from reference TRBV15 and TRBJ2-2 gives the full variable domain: DAMVIQNPRYQVTQFGKPVTLSCSQTLNHNVMYWYQQKSSQAPKLLFHYYDKDFNNEADTPDNFQSRRPNTSFCFLDIRSPGLGDTAMYLCAIRVTGGQRPGELFFGEGSRLTVL.

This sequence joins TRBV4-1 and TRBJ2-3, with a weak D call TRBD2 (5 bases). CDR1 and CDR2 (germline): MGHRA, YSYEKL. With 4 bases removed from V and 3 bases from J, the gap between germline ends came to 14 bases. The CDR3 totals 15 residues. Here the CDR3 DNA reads TGCGCCAGCAGCCCGCTCGGGGTCGCGACAGATACGCAGTATTTT. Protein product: CASSPLGVATDTQYF.

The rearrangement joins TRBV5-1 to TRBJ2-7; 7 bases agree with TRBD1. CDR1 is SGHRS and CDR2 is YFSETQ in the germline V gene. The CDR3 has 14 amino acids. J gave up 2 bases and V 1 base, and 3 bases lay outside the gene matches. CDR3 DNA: TGCGCCAGCAGCTTGACGGGACAGCCCTACGAGCAGTACTTC. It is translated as CASSLTGQPYEQYF. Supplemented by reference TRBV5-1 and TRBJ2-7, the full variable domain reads KAGVTQTPRYLIKTRGQQVTLSCSPISGHRSVSWYQQTPGQGLQFLFEYFSETQRNKGNFPGRFSGRQFSNSRSEMNVSTLELGDSALYLCASSLTGQPYEQYFGPGTRLTVT.

CDR3: CASSSTGTVSGETQYF. CDR3 DNA sequence: TGTGCCAGCAGCAGTACCGGGACAGTCTCTGGAGAGACCCAGTACTTC. The chain couples TRBV7-8 to TRBJ2-5; 7 nucleotides line up with TRBD1. From germline, CDR1 is SGHVS and CDR2 FQNEAQ. The CDR3 has 16 residues. Trimming removed 5 bases from V and 4 bases from J; junction bases left unmatched: 13.

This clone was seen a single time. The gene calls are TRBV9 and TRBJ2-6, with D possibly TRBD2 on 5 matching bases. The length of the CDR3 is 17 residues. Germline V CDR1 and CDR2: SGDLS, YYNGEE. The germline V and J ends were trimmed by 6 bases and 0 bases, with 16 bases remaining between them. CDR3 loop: CASTRRPGISGANVLTF. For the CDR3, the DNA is TGTGCCAGCACCAGAAGGCCGGGGATCTCTGGGGCCAACGTCCTGACTTTC.

CDR3 sequence (DNA): TGTGCCTGGAGTGTAAGGGACAGGGAAGATCAGCCCCAGCATTTT. Its protein is CAWSVRDREDQPQHF. V and J are TRBV30 and TRBJ1-5; TRBD1 agrees at 9 bases. The CDR3 covers 15 residues. V shed 0 bases, J shed 5 bases, and the junction held 5 bases outside the gene matches. From germline, CDR1 is GTSNPN and CDR2 SVGIG (reference sequence).

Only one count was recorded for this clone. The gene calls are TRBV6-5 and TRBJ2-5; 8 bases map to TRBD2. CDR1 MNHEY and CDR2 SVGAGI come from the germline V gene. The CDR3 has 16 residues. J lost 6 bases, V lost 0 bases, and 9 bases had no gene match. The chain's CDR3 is CASSYSRQPGGQTQYF. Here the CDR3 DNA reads TGTGCCAGCAGTTACTCGCGGCAACCGGGGGGGCAGACCCAGTACTTC.

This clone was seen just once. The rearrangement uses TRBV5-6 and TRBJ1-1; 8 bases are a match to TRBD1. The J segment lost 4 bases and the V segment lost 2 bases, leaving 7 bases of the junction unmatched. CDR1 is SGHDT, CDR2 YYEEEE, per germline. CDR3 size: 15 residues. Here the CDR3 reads CASSFGQGAGTEAFF. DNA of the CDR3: TGTGCCAGCAGCTTCGGGCAGGGGGCGGGCACTGAAGCTTTCTTT.

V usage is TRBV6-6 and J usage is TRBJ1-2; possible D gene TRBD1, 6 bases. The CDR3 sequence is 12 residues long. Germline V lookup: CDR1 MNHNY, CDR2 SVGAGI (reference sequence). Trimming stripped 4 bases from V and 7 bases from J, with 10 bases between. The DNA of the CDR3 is TGTGCCAGCAGTTCAGGGGTTCGTGGCTACACCTTC. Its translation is CASSSGVRGYTF.

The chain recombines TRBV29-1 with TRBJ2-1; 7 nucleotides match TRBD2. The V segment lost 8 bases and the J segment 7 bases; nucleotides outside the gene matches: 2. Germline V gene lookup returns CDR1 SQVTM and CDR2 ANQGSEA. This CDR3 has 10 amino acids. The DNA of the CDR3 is TGCAGCAGTAGCGGGAATGAGCAGTTCTTC. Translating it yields CSSSGNEQFF.

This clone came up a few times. As DNA, the CDR3 is TGTGCCAGCAGTGTAAAGAGCGTGCAGTACTTC. Its translation: CASSVKSVQYF. This chain joins TRBV2 and TRBJ2-7; the D is unclear. The CDR3 has 11 amino acids. CDR1 is SNHLY, CDR2 FYNNEI, per germline. V was cut by 4 bases and J by 9 bases, with 10 bases left in between.

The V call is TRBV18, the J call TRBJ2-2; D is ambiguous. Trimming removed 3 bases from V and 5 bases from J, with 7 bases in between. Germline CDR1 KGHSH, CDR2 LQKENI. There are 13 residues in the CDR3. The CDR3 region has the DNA TGTGCCAGCTCACCCTCAGGAACCGGGGAGCTGTTTTTT. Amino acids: CASSPSGTGELFF.

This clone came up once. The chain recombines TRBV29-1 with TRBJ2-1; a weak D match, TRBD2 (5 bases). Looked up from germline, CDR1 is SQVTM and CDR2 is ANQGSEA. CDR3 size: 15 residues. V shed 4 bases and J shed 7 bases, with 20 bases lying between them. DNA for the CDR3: TGCAGCGTTGTGGCCCTGGACTTGGTCTGGAATGAGCAGTTCTTC. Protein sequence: CSVVALDLVWNEQFF.

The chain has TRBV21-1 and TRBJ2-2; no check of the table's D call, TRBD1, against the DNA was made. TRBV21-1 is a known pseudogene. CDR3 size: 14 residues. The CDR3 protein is CASSKGQNTGELFF. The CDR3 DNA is TGTGCCAGCAGCAAGGGACAGAACACCGGGGAGCTGTTTTTT.

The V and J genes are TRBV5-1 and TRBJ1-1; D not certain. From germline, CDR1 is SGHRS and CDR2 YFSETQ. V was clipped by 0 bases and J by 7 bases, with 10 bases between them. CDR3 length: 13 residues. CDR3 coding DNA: TGCGCCAGCAGCTTGGCCGAGGGATATGAAGCTTTCTTT. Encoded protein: CASSLAEGYEAFF.

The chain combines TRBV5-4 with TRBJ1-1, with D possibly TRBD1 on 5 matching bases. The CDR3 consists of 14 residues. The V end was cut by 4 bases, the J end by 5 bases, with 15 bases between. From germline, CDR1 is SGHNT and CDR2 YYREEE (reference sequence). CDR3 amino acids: CASSGQQGSTEAFF. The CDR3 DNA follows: TGTGCCAGCAGCGGCCAGCAGGGATCGACTGAAGCTTTCTTT.